Sequencing of this TCR beta chain was carried out in a study of CD8 T cells in ankylosing spondylitis. TCRdb processed the 5' RACE reads anew with MiXCR; each CDR3 protein has one entry. The data hold some 120,000 distinct CDR3 sequences, with roughly 15% observed a single time. This clonotype was detected a few times. Germline CDR1 MDHEN, CDR2 SYDVKM. This CDR3 has 15 residues. Trimming removed 5 bases from V and 0 bases from J; junction bases left unmatched: 4. The material sequenced was blood, either unsorted or a sorted T cell fraction (not recorded which). The gene calls are TRBV28 and TRBJ1-1; 9 positions agree with TRBD1. This TCR was sampled from a female donor with ankylosing spondylitis or in good health (not recorded which). The CDR3 here is CASSGTGRVNTEAFF. The CDR3 DNA is TGTGCCAGCAGTGGGACAGGGAGGGTGAACACTGAAGCTTTCTTT.